Listed below are T cell receptor beta chains from one sample, sequenced in a study of T cell responses to AZD1222 COVID-19 vaccine. Produced via immunoSEQ multiplex PCR; TCRdb's table is partial and in-frame only. The data show fewer than 150,000 clones, more than 85% seen once. Here the sequenced sample was peripheral blood, taken on day 0 of AZD1222 vaccination. The receptors here all came from an adult in good health. The CDR3 runs from the conserved cysteine through the conserved F or W. Fields, in order: D gene, V gene, J gene, CDR3 protein. A D gene is named only where the DNA matches it firmly.

d_call: -; v_call: TRBV4-2; j_call: TRBJ2-1; cdr3_aa: CASSQDPRSYNEQFF
d_call: -; v_call: TRBV28; j_call: TRBJ2-6; cdr3_aa: CASQNIRERISGANVLTF
d_call: TRBD2; v_call: TRBV7-9; j_call: TRBJ2-1; cdr3_aa: CASSSLGLAGEEAFF
d_call: -; v_call: TRBV4-3; j_call: TRBJ2-1; cdr3_aa: CASSQDWYPPYNEQFF
d_call: TRBD2; v_call: TRBV11-1; j_call: TRBJ2-7; cdr3_aa: CASSLFSSGIDEQYF
d_call: TRBD2; v_call: TRBV6-2/TRBV6-3; j_call: TRBJ2-7; cdr3_aa: CASSYFGGGYEQYF
d_call: TRBD1; v_call: TRBV4-2; j_call: TRBJ2-7; cdr3_aa: CASSQDPGQETYEQYF
d_call: -; v_call: TRBV5-1; j_call: TRBJ2-7; cdr3_aa: CASRYGIEQYF
d_call: -; v_call: TRBV11-2; j_call: TRBJ2-1; cdr3_aa: CASSLEGDGTNEQFF
d_call: -; v_call: TRBV4-3; j_call: TRBJ1-3; cdr3_aa: CASSQDRGSGNTIYF
d_call: TRBD2; v_call: TRBV3-1/TRBV3-2; j_call: TRBJ2-5; cdr3_aa: CASSQAGGARETQYF
d_call: -; v_call: TRBV7-3; j_call: TRBJ1-6; cdr3_aa: CASSRTSGSSYNSPLHF
d_call: TRBD1; v_call: TRBV2; j_call: TRBJ1-2; cdr3_aa: CASRQGPNYGYTF
d_call: -; v_call: TRBV10-1; j_call: TRBJ1-1; cdr3_aa: CASSESRGITEAFF
d_call: TRBD2; v_call: TRBV5-4; j_call: TRBJ2-7; cdr3_aa: CASSLASGGPYEQYF
d_call: -; v_call: TRBV14; j_call: TRBJ2-1; cdr3_aa: CASSRDGDFYNEQFF
d_call: TRBD1; v_call: TRBV30; j_call: TRBJ1-1; cdr3_aa: CAWNGGQVNTEAFF
d_call: -; v_call: TRBV5-5; j_call: TRBJ2-7; cdr3_aa: CASSLAREKIYEQYF
d_call: TRBD1; v_call: TRBV28; j_call: TRBJ2-4; cdr3_aa: CASRGQGNIQYF
d_call: TRBD1; v_call: TRBV24-1; j_call: TRBJ2-2; cdr3_aa: CATSDSTGVYTGELFF
d_call: -; v_call: TRBV11-2; j_call: TRBJ2-7; cdr3_aa: CASSLRIEIPREQGYEQYF
d_call: -; v_call: TRBV28; j_call: TRBJ1-5; cdr3_aa: CASSLGRRDQPQHF
d_call: TRBD2; v_call: TRBV11-3; j_call: TRBJ2-7; cdr3_aa: CASGPLAGGFSYEQYF